The clone carrying this T cell receptor (beta chain) was picked up a small number of times. These data are taken from a study of low-dose radiotherapy and immunotherapy resistance in tumors. The wider study: Fractions of 0.5 Gy went to Cohort 1 every 2 weeks, totaling 6.5 Gy. Across 26 weeks, 13 Gy in total went to Cohort 2, delivered as 1 Gy per fraction every two weeks.

Covering alpha and beta chains, TRAV- and TRBV-specific primers were used for the first-strand cDNA. Using a constant-region primer together with a V-primer adapter, TCRs were subjected to roughly 18 PCR cycles of amplification. TCRdb analysed the reads with MiXCR anew, one entry per CDR3 protein. Of tens of thousands of distinct CDR3 sequences in the sample, less than 25% were seen once. Time point denoted: after trial treatment. As for treatment: LDRT plus nivolumab, ipilimumab, low-dose cyclophosphamide and aspirin (RACIN trial). Patients who could take part had advanced solid tumors with no tumor-infiltrating lymphocytes. Material: PBMCs, obtained after low-dose radiotherapy plus immunotherapy. The sequence was obtained from a female donor with ovarian cancer.

CDR3 protein: CASSWTGGGEQYF. The CDR3 nucleotides are TGTGCCAGCAGCTGGACAGGGGGGGGCGAGCAGTACTTC. The J gene is TRBJ2-7, the V gene TRBV11-2; TRBD1 matches at 10 bases. CDR1 is SGHAT, CDR2 FQNNGV, per germline. This CDR3 has 13 amino acids. Germline trimming cut 4 bases from V and 6 bases from J; bases unmatched to any gene: 3. Together with reference TRBV11-2 and TRBJ2-7, the CDR3 gives the full variable domain: EAGVAQSPRYKIIEKRQSVAFWCNPISGHATLYWYQQILGQGPKLLIQFQNNGVVDDSQLPKDRFSAERLKGVDSTLKIQPAKLEDSAVYLCASSWTGGGEQYFGPGTRLTVT.